These 9 T cell receptor beta chains share one sample of origin, sequenced in a study of blood T cells in healthy people across ages (dated by TCRdb to between 2015 and 2017). To prepare the library, 5' RACE was applied. Sequencing instrument: Illumina HiSeq 2500. A second PCR of 7 to 11 cycles was run with a J-beta primer mix and a sample-barcoded 5' primer. The public sequencing data were trimmed at Q25 with fastp and processed into clonotypes with MiXCR by TCRdb, which kept only in-frame beta chains. Each CDR3 protein gets just one entry, which takes the most common genes and DNA from the rows behind it. The sample table shows hundreds of thousands of distinct CDR3 sequences, and over 45% are seen once. The biggest ten clones account for around 32% of the sample. Sequenced sample: blood. These receptors were obtained from a woman in her fifties or sixties in good health.

This clonotype was observed a handful of times. The chain carries TRBV10-3 and TRBJ1-2, with 9 bases identical to TRBD1. The CDR3 extends over 17 amino acids. V shed 4 bases and J 2 bases; nucleotides not matched to a gene: 11. Germline V gene sequence: CDR1 ENHRY, CDR2 SYGVKD. As DNA, the CDR3 is TGTGCCATCAGTGTTGGGGCACAGGGGGCCGCCAACTATGGCTACACCTTC. It codes for CAISVGAQGAANYGYTF.

The gene calls are TRBV7-9 and TRBJ1-4; 8 nucleotides line up with TRBD1. The junction had 4 bases not matched to a gene; V was cut back by 2 bases and J by 8 bases. Germline V gene lookup returns CDR1 SEHNR and CDR2 FQNEAQ (reference sequence). The CDR3 covers 14 residues. The CDR3 bases are TGTGCCAGCAGCTTACAGGGGGCTTTGGAAAAACTGTTTTTT. Translating it yields CASSLQGALEKLFF.

This clonotype was seen a few times. The V gene is TRBV29-1, the J gene TRBJ2-2, with D possibly TRBD1 on 5 matching bases. Trimming took 2 bases from V and 4 from J, leaving 14 bases between them. Germline V CDR1 and CDR2: SQVTM, ANQGSEA. The CDR3 is 15 residues long. Here the CDR3 reads CSVEIRQTSTGELFF. CDR3 coding DNA: TGCAGCGTTGAAATCCGACAGACCTCCACCGGGGAGCTGTTTTTT.

The V and J genes are TRBV20-1 and TRBJ2-3, with 7 positions matching TRBD1. Germline-derived CDR1 and CDR2 are DFQATT and SNEGSKA (reference sequence). The CDR3 spans 19 residues. J was trimmed by 4 bases and V by 0 bases; bases with no gene match: 19. The CDR3 sequence: CSARDPGATGPSLPDTQYF. CDR3 sequence (DNA): TGCAGTGCTAGAGATCCCGGGGCGACAGGGCCCTCCCTTCCAGATACGCAGTATTTT.

The rearrangement links TRBV25-1 to TRBJ2-1; 10 bases agree with TRBD2. Germline values: CDR1 MGHDK, CDR2 SYGVNS. The CDR3 length is 15 residues. The V segment lost 3 bases and the J segment 8 bases; nucleotides outside the gene matches: 7. The CDR3 coding sequence is TGTGCCAGCAGTGATACCGGGACTAGCGACCATGAGCAGTTCTTC. It translates to CASSDTGTSDHEQFF. Filled out from reference TRBV25-1 and TRBJ2-1, the complete variable domain reads EADIYQTPRYLVIGTGKKITLECSQTMGHDKMYWYQQDPGMELHLIHYSYGVNSTEKGDLSSESTVSRIRTEHFPLTLESARPSHTSQYLCASSDTGTSDHEQFFGPGTRLTVL.

This clonotype was found many times. The chain couples TRBV24-1 to TRBJ2-3, with 7 bases aligning to TRBD2. The CDR3 consists of 16 residues. Germline CDR1 and CDR2: KGHDR and SFDVKD. J was trimmed by 7 bases and V by 2 bases; bases with no gene match: 11. The CDR3 reads CATSDSVGGSTNTQYF. CDR3 nucleotides: TGTGCCACCAGTGATTCAGTGGGGGGGAGTACGAATACGCAGTATTTT.

This clonotype has more than one count but fewer than ten. The chain carries TRBV20-1 and TRBJ2-3, with a tentative D call TRBD2 (5 bases). V was clipped by 7 bases and J by 6 bases, with 11 bases between them. The CDR3 spans 11 residues. Germline CDR1 is DFQATT and CDR2 is SNEGSKA (reference sequence). CDR3 amino acids: CSVSRVDTQYF. The CDR3 nucleotides are TGCAGTGTATCGAGGGTGGATACGCAGTATTTT.

In this sample, this clonotype turned up a few times. The gene calls are TRBV20-1 and TRBJ2-3; TRBD1 agrees at 12 bases. CDR1 is DFQATT, CDR2 SNEGSKA, per germline (reference sequence). The CDR3 is 15 amino acids. Germline trimming cut 6 bases from V and 5 bases from J; bases unmatched to any gene: 9. The CDR3 here is CSAWDGTGGKDTQYF. CDR3 nucleotides: TGCAGTGCCTGGGACGGGACAGGGGGCAAAGATACGCAGTATTTT.

This clonotype was counted between two and nine times. The rearrangement joins TRBV6-2 or TRBV6-3 to TRBJ2-1; no definite D call. CDR1 is MNHEY and CDR2 is SVGEGT in the germline V gene. The CDR3 extends over 17 amino acids. Trimming shortened V by 2 bases and J by 0 bases, and 14 bases separated the two germline ends. The CDR3 nucleotides are TGTGCCAGCAGTTACCGAGCCGGCGGTAGCTCCTACAATGAGCAGTTCTTC. It is translated as CASSYRAGGSSYNEQFF.